These T cell receptor beta chains were read from a single sample in a study of regulatory T cells in long-lasting Graves disease. One entry per CDR3 protein results from TCRdb running MiXCR on the multiplex PCR reads. The repertoire includes a few hundred thousand distinct CDR3 sequences, around 20% of them detected once, and approximately 13% sits in the top ten. The sample here was peripheral blood mononuclear cells (PBMCs), taken at new diagnosis, from a patient treated with antithyroid drugs. The source of these receptors is a female donor with Graves disease. The CDR3 runs from the conserved cysteine through the conserved F or W. D genes are given only for firm matches. Rows give clone size only sometimes, using once, few, many, or a class for an expanded clone.

>TRBJ2-7|TRBV6-1|TRBD1|many
CASSEVPGTGSYEQYF
TGTGCCAGCAGTGAAGTGCCCGGGACAGGCTCCTACGAGCAGTACTTC
>TRBJ2-3|TRBV20-1|-|many
CSARVQRASTDTQYF
TGCAGTGCTAGAGTGCAGCGGGCGAGCACAGATACGCAGTATTTT
>TRBJ2-1|TRBV14|-|many
CASSFVAAYNEQFF
TGTGCCAGCAGCTTCGTTGCGGCCTACAATGAGCAGTTCTTC
>TRBJ2-3|TRBV6-1|-|many
CASSLSGTVADTQYF
TGTGCCAGCAGTCTCTCCGGGACGGTCGCAGATACGCAGTATTTT
>TRBJ1-5|TRBV12-3/TRBV12-4|TRBD1|-
CASSFWDRHSNQPQHF
TGTGCCAGCAGTTTTTGGGACAGACATAGCAATCAGCCCCAGCATTTT
>TRBJ2-5|TRBV7-2|-|many
CASSTPTPGVETQYF
TGTGCCAGCAGCACCCCAACCCCGGGAGTGGAGACCCAGTACTTC
>TRBJ1-1|TRBV12-3/TRBV12-4|-|-
CASPWGGIMNTEAFF
TGTGCCAGCCCCTGGGGCGGAATTATGAACACTGAAGCTTTCTTT
>TRBJ1-1|TRBV6-1|-|many
CAVTAPNTGAFF
TGTGCCGTAACAGCTCCGAACACTGGAGCTTTCTTT
>TRBJ2-1|TRBV28|-|-
CASSFPQPMDEQSF
TGTGCCAGCAGTTTCCCGCAGCCTATGGATGAGCAGTCCTTC
>TRBJ2-1|TRBV11-2|TRBD2|many
CASSLEIGQRGGLNEQFF
TGTGCCAGCAGCTTAGAAATTGGGCAGCGGGGGGGCCTCAATGAGCAGTTCTTC
>TRBJ2-2|TRBV20-1|TRBD1|many
CSARGQGAGELFF
TGCAGTGCTAGGGGACAGGGGGCCGGGGAGCTGTTTTTT
>TRBJ1-4|TRBV25-1|TRBD1|-
CASSGTGGDEKLFF
TGTGCCAGCAGTGGGACAGGGGGCGACGAAAAACTGTTTTTT
>TRBJ2-2|TRBV18|-|few
CASSPPEAGLNTGELFF
TGTGCCAGCTCACCACCGGAGGCAGGGCTTAACACCGGGGAGCTGTTTTTT
>TRBJ2-4|TRBV12-3/TRBV12-4|-|few
CASSSPPRLAKNIQHF
TGTGCCAGCAGTTCCCCCCCGCGCCTAGCCAAAAACATTCAGCACTTC
>TRBJ1-2|TRBV12-3/TRBV12-4|-|many
CASSSPLYGYTF
TGTGCCAGCAGTTCCCCTCTATATGGCTACACCTTC
>TRBJ1-1|TRBV7-3|-|many
CASSLNAMNTEAFF
TGTGCCAGCAGCTTAAATGCCATGAACACTGAAGCTTTCTTT
>TRBJ2-5|TRBV6-1|TRBD1|-
CASSRQGGQETQYF
TGTGCCAGCAGCCGACAGGGGGGCCAAGAGACCCAGTACTTC
>TRBJ1-1|TRBV27|-|many
CASSLLAGQNTEAFF
TGTGCCAGCAGTTTATTAGCAGGGCAGAACACTGAAGCTTTCTTT
>TRBJ1-1|TRBV3-1|-|many
CASSQVLNTEAFF
TGTGCCAGCAGCCAAGTTCTGAACACTGAAGCTTTCTTT
>TRBJ1-5|TRBV19|-|many
CASRPDSNQPQHF
TGTGCCAGTAGACCGGATAGCAATCAGCCCCAGCATTTT
>TRBJ1-5|TRBV2|-|many
CASSDGLGSPQHF
TGTGCCAGCAGTGACGGGCTGGGATCGCCCCAGCATTTT
>TRBJ1-1|TRBV13|-|many
CASSLRGLAEAFF
TGTGCCAGCAGCTTAAGGGGATTAGCTGAAGCTTTCTTT
>TRBJ2-1|TRBV29-1|TRBD2|many
CSVELSGSSYNEQFF
TGCAGCGTTGAACTAAGCGGGAGTTCCTACAATGAGCAGTTCTTC
>TRBJ2-7|TRBV12-5|-|many
CASGLVITEASYEQYF
TGTGCTAGTGGTTTGGTGATAACAGAAGCTTCCTACGAGCAGTACTTC
>TRBJ1-2|TRBV7-9|-|many
CASSLDTSNYGYTF
TGTGCCAGCAGCTTAGACACTTCGAACTATGGCTACACCTTC
>TRBJ1-5|TRBV7-9|-|many
CASSPGNQPQHF
TGTGCCAGCAGTCCTGGCAATCAGCCCCAGCATTTT
>TRBJ2-1|TRBV19|TRBD2|-
CASNKGLAGRGDNEQFF
TGTGCCAGTAATAAGGGACTAGCGGGAAGAGGAGACAATGAGCAGTTCTTC
>TRBJ1-3|TRBV5-6|-|few
CASSSVGGTIYF
TGTGCCAGCAGCTCCGTGGGTGGCACCATATATTTT
>TRBJ2-3|TRBV5-1|TRBD1|many
CASSQIGQGLDTQYF
TGCGCCAGCAGCCAGATTGGACAGGGCTTAGATACGCAGTATTTT
>TRBJ2-1|TRBV20-1|TRBD2|few
CSAETSGGLYNEQFF
TGCAGTGCTGAGACTAGCGGGGGACTCTACAATGAGCAGTTCTTC
>TRBJ1-3|TRBV2|-|many
CASSPGLAGNTIYF
TGTGCCAGCAGCCCGGGGTTGGCTGGAAACACCATATATTTT
>TRBJ2-3|TRBV7-9|-|many
CASSYGPQSTDTQYF
TGTGCCAGCAGCTACGGACCACAAAGCACAGATACGCAGTATTTT
>TRBJ2-7|TRBV20-1|TRBD2|many
CSARDSGGAGNEQYF
TGCAGTGCTAGGGATAGCGGGGGGGCAGGGAACGAGCAGTACTTC
>TRBJ2-3|TRBV12-3/TRBV12-4|TRBD1|few
CASSWGQGPDTQYF
TGTGCCAGCAGTTGGGGACAGGGACCAGATACGCAGTATTTT
>TRBJ2-1|TRBV28|TRBD1|many
CASSLAGTGRFF
TGTGCCAGCAGTTTAGCCGGGACAGGGAGGTTCTTC
>TRBJ2-4|TRBV15|TRBD2|-
CATSRGTSGDQNIQYF
TGTGCCACCAGCAGGGGGACTAGCGGGGATCAAAACATTCAGTACTTC
>TRBJ2-1|TRBV27|TRBD2|many
CASSPSHSGYSYNEQFF
TGTGCCAGCAGTCCCTCACATAGCGGGTACTCCTACAATGAGCAGTTCTTC
>TRBJ1-5|TRBV19|TRBD1|few
CASSIIRGARSNQPQHF
TGTGCCAGTAGTATCATCAGGGGGGCTAGGAGCAATCAGCCCCAGCATTTT
>TRBJ2-7|TRBV10-1|-|many
CASSESAADEQYF
TGCGCCAGCAGTGAGTCGGCCGCCGACGAGCAGTACTTC
>TRBJ1-5|TRBV19|-|many
CASSIRGPQPQHF
TGTGCCAGTAGTATCAGGGGACCTCAGCCCCAGCATTTT
>TRBJ1-6|TRBV7-2|-|many
CASSLRASNSPLHF
TGTGCCAGCAGCTTAAGGGCATCTAATTCACCCCTCCACTTT
>TRBJ1-2|TRBV6-1|-|many
CASRNDRDVYGYTF
TGTGCCAGCAGAAACGACCGCGACGTCTATGGCTACACCTTC
>TRBJ1-1|TRBV5-6|-|many
CASSLAGGRANREAFF
TGTGCCAGCAGCTTGGCCGGAGGCAGGGCTAACCGAGAAGCTTTCTTT
>TRBJ2-1|TRBV2|TRBD1|many
CASSVTVQGAYNEQFF
TGTGCCAGCAGTGTGACGGTGCAGGGGGCATACAATGAGCAGTTCTTC